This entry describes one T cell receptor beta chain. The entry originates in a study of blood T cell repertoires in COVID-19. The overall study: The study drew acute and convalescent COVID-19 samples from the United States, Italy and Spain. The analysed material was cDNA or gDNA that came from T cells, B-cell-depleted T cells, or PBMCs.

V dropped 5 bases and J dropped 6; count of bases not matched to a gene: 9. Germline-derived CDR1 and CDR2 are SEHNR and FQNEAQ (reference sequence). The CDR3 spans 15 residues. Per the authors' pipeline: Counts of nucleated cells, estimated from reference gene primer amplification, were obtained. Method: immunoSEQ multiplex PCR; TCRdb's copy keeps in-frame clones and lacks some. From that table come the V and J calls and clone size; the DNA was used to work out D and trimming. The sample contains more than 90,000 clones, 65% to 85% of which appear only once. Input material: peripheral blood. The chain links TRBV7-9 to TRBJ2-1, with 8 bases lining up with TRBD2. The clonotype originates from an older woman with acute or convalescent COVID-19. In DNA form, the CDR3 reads TGTGCCAGCAGCCCGGGGACTAGAGGGCTCAATGAGCAGTTCTTC. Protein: CASSPGTRGLNEQFF.